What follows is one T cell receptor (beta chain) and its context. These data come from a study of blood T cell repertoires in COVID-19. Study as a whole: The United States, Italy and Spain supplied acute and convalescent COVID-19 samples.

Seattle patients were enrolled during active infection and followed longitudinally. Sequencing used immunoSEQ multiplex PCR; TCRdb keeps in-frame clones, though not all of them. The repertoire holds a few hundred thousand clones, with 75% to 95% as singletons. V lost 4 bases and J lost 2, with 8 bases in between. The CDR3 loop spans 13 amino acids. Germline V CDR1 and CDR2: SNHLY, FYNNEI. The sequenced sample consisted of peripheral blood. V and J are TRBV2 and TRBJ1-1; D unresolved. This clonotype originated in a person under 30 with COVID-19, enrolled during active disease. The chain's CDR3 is CASSVTSNTEAFF. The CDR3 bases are TGTGCCAGCAGTGTAACGAGTAACACTGAAGCTTTCTTT.